These 26 T cell receptor beta chains originate from one sample sequenced in a study of human T cells and chemical hapten exposure. MiXCR, run by TCRdb on the RACE reads, gives a single entry per CDR3 protein. This sample yields 340,000 or so distinct CDR3 sequences, of which approximately 6.9% are seen a single time; less than 10% belongs to the top ten. Time point noted: patch test 1, 2 weeks after DPC sensitization. Treatment: therapeutic diphenylcyclopropenone sensitization with weekly scalp DPC. Sequencing was performed on whole blood, taken in connection with sensitization to the hapten diphenylcyclopropenone (DPC). Source of these receptors: a young woman with alopecia areata. Some clones in this sample may be carry-over from other donors' samples.

This clonotype was found a few times. The chain links TRBV20-1 to TRBJ2-3, with 10 bases aligning to TRBD2. Germline CDR1 and CDR2: DFQATT and SNEGSKA (reference sequence). The CDR3 spans 15 residues. V lost 0 bases, J lost 4 bases, and 4 bases stayed unmatched. The CDR3, as DNA: TGCAGTGCTAGAGAAGCGGGGGGGCTCCCAGATACGCAGTATTTT. Translation: CSAREAGGLPDTQYF.

This clonotype was seen repeatedly, ten times or more. V gene TRBV20-1 combines with J gene TRBJ2-5; 8 bases line up with TRBD2. With V trimmed by 5 bases and J by 6 bases, 8 bases remained unmatched. Per germline, CDR1 DFQATT and CDR2 SNEGSKA (reference sequence). The CDR3 covers 13 residues. The CDR3 protein is CSAAGTSRQTQYF. The CDR3 DNA reads as TGCAGTGCTGCCGGGACTAGTCGGCAGACCCAGTACTTC.

This clonotype has ten or more counts. The V call is TRBV6-5, the J call TRBJ2-3, with D possibly TRBD2 on 5 matching bases. The CDR3 is made up of 13 amino acids. V lost 7 bases and J 9 bases, leaving 17 bases between the germline ends. In germline, CDR1 is MNHEY, CDR2 SVGAGI. Here the CDR3 reads CASKRFLSGTQYF. CDR3 coding DNA: TGTGCCAGCAAGAGGTTTCTCTCGGGGACGCAGTATTTT.

This clonotype appeared a few times. V and J are TRBV7-6 and TRBJ2-2, with a weak D call TRBD2 (6 bases). V shed 5 bases and J shed 7 bases, with 14 bases lying between them. Germline V CDR1 and CDR2: SGHVS, FNYEAQ. The CDR3 extends over 14 amino acids. The CDR3 nucleotides read TGTGCCAGCAGCCTCCAGACGGGGGTCGGGGAGCTGTTTTTT. As protein: CASSLQTGVGELFF.

The chain recombines TRBV7-2 with TRBJ1-2; a possible D gene is TRBD1 (5 bases). Germline-derived CDR1 and CDR2 are SGHTA and FQGNSA. CDR3 length: 17 residues. The V and J ends lost 4 bases and 2 bases respectively, with 20 bases between them. This CDR3 reads CASSSRDFDPKNYGYTF. The CDR3 coding sequence is TGTGCCAGCAGCTCCCGGGACTTCGACCCTAAGAACTATGGCTACACCTTC.

This clonotype occurred a few times. This rearrangement joins TRBV20-1 to TRBJ1-2; D is uncertain. The CDR3 extends over 13 amino acids. V gave up 4 bases and J gave up 4 bases, with 13 bases separating them. CDR1 is DFQATT and CDR2 is SNEGSKA in the germline V gene (reference sequence). The CDR3 coding sequence is TGCAGTGCTACAGGAGAAGGTGGCTATGGCTACACCTTC. It encodes CSATGEGGYGYTF.

This clonotype showed up just a few times. The rearrangement uses TRBV12-3 or TRBV12-4 and TRBJ1-5, with a possible D match to TRBD1 (5 bases). The V end lost 7 bases, the J end lost 2 bases, and 9 bases lay between the germline ends. The CDR3 extends over 13 amino acids. The CDR3 region is CASTVGGNQPQHF. The CDR3 coding sequence is TGTGCCAGCACCGTGGGGGGCAATCAGCCCCAGCATTTT.

The rearrangement joins TRBV2 to TRBJ2-7; TRBD2 matches 9 bases. Losses at the gene ends were 1 base for V and 3 bases for J; bases not matched to a gene: 7. The CDR3 runs 16 residues. Per the germline V gene, CDR1 is SNHLY and CDR2 is FYNNEI. This chain's CDR3 is CASSEGASGAYYEQYF. The DNA for the CDR3 is TGTGCCAGCAGTGAAGGGGCTAGCGGGGCTTACTACGAGCAGTACTTC.

The V call is TRBV11-2, the J call TRBJ2-3; 9 nucleotides align to TRBD1. The CDR3 covers 17 residues. The ends lost 4 bases at V and 4 bases at J; junction bases unmatched: 12. CDR1 is SGHAT, CDR2 FQNNGV, per germline. The CDR3 region has the DNA TGTGCCAGCAGCTCCCCGGGACAGGGAGGGAGCGCAGATACGCAGTATTTT. This encodes CASSSPGQGGSADTQYF. Full variable domain (missing parts from reference TRBV11-2 and TRBJ2-3): EAGVAQSPRYKIIEKRQSVAFWCNPISGHATLYWYQQILGQGPKLLIQFQNNGVVDDSQLPKDRFSAERLKGVDSTLKIQPAKLEDSAVYLCASSSPGQGGSADTQYFGPGTRLTVL.

This clonotype was recorded at least ten times. J is TRBJ2-7 and V is TRBV7-8; 9 positions agree with TRBD2. The CDR3 extends over 15 amino acids. Germline trimming cut 4 bases from V and 3 bases from J; bases unmatched to any gene: 7. The germline V gene has CDR1 SGHVS and CDR2 FQNEAQ. CDR3: CASSSLAGVSYEQYF. The CDR3 region has the DNA TGTGCCAGCAGCTCGTTAGCGGGGGTGAGCTACGAGCAGTACTTC.

This clonotype was seen many times. The V and J genes are TRBV29-1 and TRBJ2-6; 9 bases align to TRBD1. This CDR3 comprises 16 residues. Germline lookup yields CDR1 SQVTM and CDR2 ANQGSEA. Trimming cost V 5 bases and J 0 bases; bases outside gene matches: 5. This CDR3 reads CSVWTGATSGANVLTF. The DNA for the CDR3 is TGCAGCGTTTGGACAGGGGCAACCTCTGGGGCCAACGTCCTGACTTTC.

This clonotype has a count of ten or more. The chain combines TRBV3-1 with TRBJ1-4; TRBD1 matches at 7 bases. The germline V gene encodes CDR1 LGHDT and CDR2 YNNKEL (reference sequence). The CDR3 length is 13 residues. V dropped 5 bases and J dropped 8; count of bases not matched to a gene: 5. CDR3 sequence (DNA): TGTGCCAGCAGCAGGGGGCAGGGGGAAAAACTGTTTTTT. It is translated as CASSRGQGEKLFF. Combining the CDR3 with reference TRBV3-1 and TRBJ1-4 gives the whole variable domain DTAVSQTPKYLVTQMGNDKSIKCEQNLGHDTMYWYKQDSKKFLKIMFSYNNKELIINETVPNRFSPKSPDKAHLNLHINSLELGDSAVYFCASSRGQGEKLFFGSGTQLSVL.

Ten or more counts support this clonotype. J is TRBJ2-3 and V is TRBV4-2; 8 nucleotides match TRBD1. V was pared by 0 bases and J by 5 bases, with 7 bases of the junction left unmatched. From germline, CDR1 is LGHNA and CDR2 YNFKEQ. This CDR3 spans 16 amino acids. The CDR3 sequence is CASSQDNRGDVDTQYF. The CDR3 DNA reads as TGTGCCAGCAGCCAAGATAACAGGGGGGATGTAGATACGCAGTATTTT.

This clonotype showed up many times. The gene calls are TRBV27 and TRBJ1-2; D may be TRBD1 (5 bases). CDR3 length equals 13 residues. Germline CDR1 MNHEY, CDR2 SMNVEV (reference sequence). Trimming left V 6 bases short and J 8 bases short, with 16 bases between. CDR3 in DNA: TGTGCCAGCAGCTATGGGGGGTTCTGGGGCTACACCTTC. Protein product: CASSYGGFWGYTF.

The chain combines TRBV4-2 with TRBJ2-2, with D possibly being TRBD1 (6 bases). The V gene lost 0 bases and the J gene lost 7 bases, with 18 bases spanning the gap. Germline-derived CDR1 and CDR2 are LGHNA and YNFKEQ. The CDR3 totals 17 residues. In DNA form, the CDR3 reads TGTGCCAGCAGCCAAGATGTCTTGTCAGGGGAGAACGGGGAGCTGTTTTTT. The encoded protein is CASSQDVLSGENGELFF.

The sample holds many counts of this clonotype. This chain uses TRBV6-1 with TRBJ2-3; D unclear. Germline CDR1 is MNHNS and CDR2 is SASEGT. V lost 8 bases and J 0 bases, leaving 15 bases between the germline ends. This CDR3 is 15 amino acids long. The CDR3 sequence: CASANREPSTDTQYF. Written as DNA, the CDR3 is TGTGCCAGCGCCAATAGAGAACCTAGCACAGATACGCAGTATTTT.

This clonotype was counted many times. The V and J genes are TRBV2 and TRBJ2-3; 7 bases map to TRBD1. Germline CDR1 is SNHLY and CDR2 is FYNNEI. CDR3 length: 12 residues. Trimming took 6 bases from V and 7 from J; bases not matched to a gene: 4. CDR3 residues: CASSRGTNTQYF. In DNA, the CDR3 is TGTGCCAGCAGCAGGGGGACAAATACGCAGTATTTT.

Of note for this clonotype: With only one base between it and a far larger clone, this is likely a read error. The gene calls are TRBV9 and TRBJ2-5, with a possible D match to TRBD2 (5 bases). CDR3 size: 13 residues. Germline assignment: CDR1 SGDLS and CDR2 YYNGEE. Trimming pared 3 bases from V and 1 base from J, leaving 7 bases between. Written as DNA, the CDR3 is TGTGCCAGCAGCGCCGGGATCCAAGAGACCCAGTACTTC. Amino acid sequence: CASSAGIQETQYF. Supplemented by reference TRBV9 and TRBJ2-5, the full variable domain reads DSGVTQTPKHLITATGQRVTLRCSPRSGDLSVYWYQQSLDQGLQFLIQYYNGEERAKGNILERFSAQQFPDLHSELNLSSLELGDSALYFCASSAGIQETQYFGPGTRLLVL.

This clonotype was recorded a few times. The rearrangement uses TRBV6-6 and TRBJ2-7; the match to TRBD1 covers 12 bases. Germline CDR1 and CDR2: MNHNY and SVGAGI (reference sequence). J lost 6 bases, V lost 0 bases, and 3 bases had no gene match. The CDR3 is 15 residues long. CDR3 region: CASSYSGQGASEQYF. DNA of the CDR3: TGTGCCAGCAGTTACTCGGGACAGGGGGCGAGCGAGCAGTACTTC.

This clonotype occurred a few times. The rearrangement links TRBV10-3 to TRBJ2-7, with D perhaps TRBD1 or TRBD2 (5 bases each). Germline CDR1 reads ENHRY; CDR2 reads SYGVKD. This CDR3 has 15 amino acids. The V and J ends lost 8 bases and 3 bases respectively, with 20 bases between them. The CDR3 reads CAIGRLGGRVYEQYF. The CDR3 coding sequence is TGTGCCATCGGAAGACTTGGGGGACGGGTCTACGAGCAGTACTTC.

This clonotype has at least ten counts. The V and J genes are TRBV28 and TRBJ2-1; perhaps D is TRBD1 or TRBD2 (6 bases each). This CDR3 is built from 14 residues. Germline V gives CDR1 MDHEN, CDR2 SYDVKM. The V end was cut by 7 bases, the J end by 8 bases, with 18 bases between. The CDR3 loop reads CASNRGSGADEQFF. The CDR3 region has the DNA TGTGCCAGCAACCGGGGTTCGGGGGCCGATGAGCAGTTCTTC.

CDR3 protein: CASSERTGNQPQHF. CDR3 in DNA: TGTGCCAGCAGTGAAAGGACAGGGAATCAGCCCCAGCATTTT. The chain combines TRBV2 with TRBJ1-5; 8 positions agree with TRBD1. V lost 2 bases, J lost 4 bases, and 1 base stayed unmatched. The CDR3 is made up of 14 amino acids. Germline V gene data show CDR1 as SNHLY and CDR2 as FYNNEI.

This clonotype showed up many times. This chain uses TRBV6-2 or TRBV6-3 with TRBJ1-1; D remains unclear. Trimming pared 7 bases from V and 1 base from J, leaving 10 bases between. The CDR3 spans 13 residues. Germline loops: CDR1 MNHEY, CDR2 SVGEGT. CDR3: CASMVRENTEAFF. DNA for the CDR3: TGTGCCAGCATGGTAAGGGAGAACACTGAAGCTTTCTTT.

This clonotype was seen a handful of times. The V and J genes are TRBV6-4 and TRBJ1-6; the D gene is possibly TRBD1 (5 bases). V dropped 3 bases and J dropped 11 bases, with 14 bases sitting between them. This CDR3 comprises 14 residues. Germline loops: CDR1 MRHNA, CDR2 SNTAGT. The CDR3 DNA follows: TGTGCCAGCAGTGATACCAGGGAAGTACCACCCCTCCACTTT. Its translation is CASSDTREVPPLHF.

The chain carries TRBV7-2 and TRBJ2-6; no reliable D call. The CDR3 runs to 14 residues. Germline loops: CDR1 SGHTA, CDR2 FQGNSA. Trimming cost V 5 bases and J 4 bases, with 9 bases left between them. The CDR3 spells CASSPTPGANVLTF. The CDR3 nucleotides are TGTGCCAGCAGCCCCACGCCCGGGGCCAACGTCCTGACTTTC.

Only a few counts were recorded for this clonotype. The chain has TRBV7-9 and TRBJ2-3, with D possibly matching TRBD1 (6 bases). Germline CDR1 and CDR2: SEHNR and FQNEAQ (reference sequence). Trimming shortened V by 1 base and J by 0 bases, and 8 bases separated the two germline ends. The CDR3 is made up of 15 amino acids. The CDR3: CASSLGTDSTDTQYF. CDR3 DNA: TGTGCCAGCAGCTTAGGGACAGATAGCACAGATACGCAGTATTTT.